The clone carrying this TCR beta chain has only a few counts. As yet, its antigen is unknown. The entry originates in a study of early T cells in non-severe SARS-CoV-2 infection. Across the whole study: Sequencing of unsorted whole blood was done on bulk RNA, leaving chains unpaired.

Study observations and caveats: A preference for anti-spike CD8 responses marked VDJdb matching, which missed private and CD4 specificities.

Researchers tagged individual cDNA molecules with unique molecular identifiers. TCRdb analysed the 5' RACE reads with MiXCR anew, one entry per CDR3 protein. The sample records under 70,000 distinct CDR3 sequences, 15% being singletons. The clonotype was recovered from an adult who was a healthcare worker with PCR-confirmed SARS-CoV-2 infection or an uninfected control (not recorded which). The sample here was whole blood, taken at baseline.

The CDR3 protein is CASSIAARRGRHEQYF. The CDR3 nucleotides read TGTGCCAGTAGTATAGCTGCGAGGAGGGGGCGCCACGAGCAGTACTTC. J is TRBJ2-7 and V is TRBV19; possible D gene TRBD1, 7 bases. CDR3 length: 16 amino acids. Germline V CDR1 and CDR2: LNHDA, SQIVND (reference sequence). The V gene lost 1 base and the J gene lost 5 bases, with 18 bases spanning the gap. The full variable domain, completed using reference TRBV19 and TRBJ2-7, is DGGITQSPKYLFRKEGQNVTLSCEQNLNHDAMYWYRQDPGQGLRLIYYSQIVNDFQKGDIAEGYSVSREKKESFPLTVTSAQKNPTAFYLCASSIAARRGRHEQYFGPGTRLTVT.